This T cell receptor beta chain was obtained from a study of regulatory T cells in long-lasting Graves disease. Construction of TCR beta libraries relied on iRepertoire HTBI primers and on Arm-PCR targeting CDR3 regions. MiXCR, applied by TCRdb to the multiplex PCR reads, yields one record per CDR3 protein. This sample has 350,000 to 500,000 distinct CDR3 sequences, with less than 20% found just once. This clonotype has only a few counts. Stated time point: newly diagnosed GD, antithyroid drugs for less than 3 months. Researchers made the TCR library from RNA that was extracted from PBMCs. Germline V gene lookup returns CDR1 SGHVS and CDR2 FQNEAQ. The CDR3 sequence is 16 residues long. V lost 1 base, J lost 5 bases, and 4 bases stayed unmatched. This sample also appeared in a second study, on T cells in Graves' hyperthyroidism and ophthalmopathy.

The TCR was taken from a young woman with Graves disease. This sample comprised peripheral blood mononuclear cells (PBMCs), obtained at new diagnosis, from a patient treated with antithyroid drugs. The chain joins TRBV7-8 to TRBJ2-3, with TRBD2 matching 12 bases. This chain's CDR3 is CASSLGTSGIIDTQYF. The CDR3 bases are TGTGCCAGCAGCTTAGGGACTAGCGGGATTATAGATACGCAGTATTTT.